The entry below gives a single TCR beta chain sequence along with its context. This clone appeared a few times. The specificity of this receptor is unknown. There are no base qualities to consult, and no much larger clone falls within one base. Genomic DNA was extracted from sorted cells for sequencing of the TCRbeta CDR3 region. TCRbeta CDR3 regions were sequenced using the immunoSEQ Assay. TCRdb carries this immuneACCESS record with in-frame sequences only. Its versions omit some clonotypes, under half of them owing to an unresolved V gene in the studies checked, with the rest unexplained. This sample comprises approximately 62,000 clones, roughly 88% of them detected only once. The ten largest account for more than 5% of the sample. This specimen belongs to a study of OX40 agonist ivuxolimab in advanced cancers. For the wider study: Ivuxolimab was an agonistic, fully human IgG2 monoclonal antibody directed against OX40 (CD134), a costimulatory receptor. The dose-escalation cohort was 82.7% male with a mean age of approximately 60 years, ranging from 23 to 79. Prior anti-PD-1, anti-PD-L1 or anti-CTLA-4 therapy was permitted, and approximately 40% of dose-escalation patients had received checkpoint inhibitors. Peripheral TCRbeta sequencing was intended to test whether TCR sequence diversity was altered and clonal T-cell expansion was caused by ivuxolimab. Partial responses were achieved by three dose-escalation patients, of whom one had hepatocellular carcinoma and two had cutaneous melanoma. Intravenous ivuxolimab was administered to patients every 2 weeks at six dose levels: 0.01, 0.1, 0.3, 1.5, 3 and 10 mg/kg. The paper covers the monotherapy dose-escalation part of the phase I ivuxolimab trial, which included N of about 50 patients. Of the 50 to 55 patients in dose escalation, around 19 had hepatocellular carcinoma, some 15 had melanoma, 9 had renal cell carcinoma and 9 had head and neck cancer. Points the paper makes about the study in general: Low levels of normalized T-cell clonal expansion were also seen in some nonresponding patients. After ivuxolimab, more expanded clones were found on average in CD8+ T cells than in CD4+ T cells. Clonal expansion of both CD4+ and CD8+ blood T cells was observed from baseline to week 6 at doses 0.1 to 3.0 mg/kg. The antigen specificity of the clonally expanded peripheral T cells was not determined. In the 0.1-3.0 mg/kg groups, partial responders were among the patients with the lowest normalized peripheral clonal expansion, particularly in CD8+ T cells.

The trial excluded patients who had a history of autoimmune disease or were on systemic immunosuppression. Peripheral blood for TCR sequencing was collected from all dose cohorts at baseline, on cycle 4 day 1, and on cycle 7 day 1. The samples were taken from a phase I, first-in-human, multicenter, open-label dose-escalation trial of ivuxolimab. Adults with locally advanced or metastatic melanoma, renal cell carcinoma, hepatocellular carcinoma or head and neck squamous cell carcinoma were enrolled in the trial. Before TCR sequencing, CD4+ and CD8+ T cells were separately sorted from peripheral blood. Between the V and J ends, shortened by 0 bases and 1 base respectively, the junction contains 13 bases. The CDR3 runs 16 amino acids, cysteine and phenylalanine included. CDR3 DNA only is kept here, 48 bases in frame from base 1. The germline V gene specifies SGHAT as CDR1 and FQNNGV as CDR2.

The sequence was obtained from an adult with an advanced solid tumor such as melanoma, head and neck, liver or kidney cancer. The chain uses TRBV11-2 and TRBJ2-7, with no confident D gene call. Source: CD4+ or CD8+ T cells sorted from blood, taken in a trial of the OX40 agonist ivuxolimab. The bases are TGTGCCAGCAGCTTAGAGGACGGATTCTTTTCCTACGAGCAGTACTTC. This encodes CASSLEDGFFSYEQYF.